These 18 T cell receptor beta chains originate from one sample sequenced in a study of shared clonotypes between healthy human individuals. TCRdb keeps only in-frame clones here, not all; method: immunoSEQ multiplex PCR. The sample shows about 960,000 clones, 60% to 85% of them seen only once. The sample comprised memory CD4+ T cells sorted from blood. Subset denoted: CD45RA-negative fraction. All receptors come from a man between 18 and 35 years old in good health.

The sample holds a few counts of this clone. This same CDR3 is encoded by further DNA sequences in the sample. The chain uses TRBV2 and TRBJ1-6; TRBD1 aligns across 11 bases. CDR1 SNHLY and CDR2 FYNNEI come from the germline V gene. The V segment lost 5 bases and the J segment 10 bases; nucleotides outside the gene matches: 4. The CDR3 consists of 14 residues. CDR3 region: CASSRDRGGSPLHF. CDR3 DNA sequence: TGTGCCAGCAGTCGGGACAGGGGGGGATCACCCCTCCACTTT.

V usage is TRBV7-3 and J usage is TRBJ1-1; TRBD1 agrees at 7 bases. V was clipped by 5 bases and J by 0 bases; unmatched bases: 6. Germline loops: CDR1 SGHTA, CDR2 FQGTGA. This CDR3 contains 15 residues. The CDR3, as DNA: TGTGCCAGCAGCAAGACAGGGCCAATGAACACTGAAGCTTTCTTT. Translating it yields CASSKTGPMNTEAFF.

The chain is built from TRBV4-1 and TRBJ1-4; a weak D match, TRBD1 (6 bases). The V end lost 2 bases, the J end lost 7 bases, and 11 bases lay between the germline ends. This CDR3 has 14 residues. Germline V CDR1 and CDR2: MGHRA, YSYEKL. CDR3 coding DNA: TGCGCCAGCAGCCAACAGGGGCAGCGTGAAAAACTGTTTTTT. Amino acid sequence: CASSQQGQREKLFF.

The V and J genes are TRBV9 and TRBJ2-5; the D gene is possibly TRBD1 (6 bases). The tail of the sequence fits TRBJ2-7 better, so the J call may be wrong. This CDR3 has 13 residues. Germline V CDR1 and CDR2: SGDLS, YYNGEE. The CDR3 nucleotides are TGTGCCAGCAGCGTTGAGGGGGACTACGAGCAGTACTTC. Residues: CASSVEGDYEQYF.

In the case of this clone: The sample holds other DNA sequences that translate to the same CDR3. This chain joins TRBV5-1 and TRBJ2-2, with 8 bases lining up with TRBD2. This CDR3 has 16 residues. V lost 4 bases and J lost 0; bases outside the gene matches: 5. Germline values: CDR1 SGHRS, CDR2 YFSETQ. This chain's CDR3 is CASSLATSANTGELFF. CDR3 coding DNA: TGCGCCAGCAGCCTCGCGACTAGCGCGAACACCGGGGAGCTGTTTTTT.

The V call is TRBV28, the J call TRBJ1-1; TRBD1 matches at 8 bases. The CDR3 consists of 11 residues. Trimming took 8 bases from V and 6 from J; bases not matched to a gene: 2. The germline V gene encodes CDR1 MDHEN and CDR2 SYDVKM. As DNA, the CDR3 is TGTGCCAGCCAGACAGGGGCTGAAGCTTTCTTT. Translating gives CASQTGAEAFF.

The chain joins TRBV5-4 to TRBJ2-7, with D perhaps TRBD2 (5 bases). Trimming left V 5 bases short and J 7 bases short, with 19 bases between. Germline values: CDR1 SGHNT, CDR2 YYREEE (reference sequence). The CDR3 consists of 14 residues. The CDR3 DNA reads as TGTGCCAGCAGTTCCCGGGAAGGGCTGGGGGAGCAGTACTTC. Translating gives CASSSREGLGEQYF.

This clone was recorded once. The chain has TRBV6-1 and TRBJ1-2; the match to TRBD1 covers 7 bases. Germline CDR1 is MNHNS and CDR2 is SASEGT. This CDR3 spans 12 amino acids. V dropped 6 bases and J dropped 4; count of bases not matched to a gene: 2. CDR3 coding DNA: TGTGCCAGCAGGGGACAGATCTATGGCTACACCTTC. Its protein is CASRGQIYGYTF.

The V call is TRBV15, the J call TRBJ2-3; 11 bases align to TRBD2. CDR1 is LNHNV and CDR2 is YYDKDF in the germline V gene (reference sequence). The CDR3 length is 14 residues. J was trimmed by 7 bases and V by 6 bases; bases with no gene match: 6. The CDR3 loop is CATRSSGGPNTQYF. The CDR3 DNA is TGTGCCACCAGGTCTAGCGGGGGGCCTAATACGCAGTATTTT.

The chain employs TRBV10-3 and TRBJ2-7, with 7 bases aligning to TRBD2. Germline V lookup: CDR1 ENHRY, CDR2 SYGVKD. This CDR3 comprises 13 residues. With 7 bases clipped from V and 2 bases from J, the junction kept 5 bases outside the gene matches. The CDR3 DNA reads TGTGCCATCAATAGCGGGCTGGCCTACGAGCAGTACTTC. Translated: CAINSGLAYEQYF.

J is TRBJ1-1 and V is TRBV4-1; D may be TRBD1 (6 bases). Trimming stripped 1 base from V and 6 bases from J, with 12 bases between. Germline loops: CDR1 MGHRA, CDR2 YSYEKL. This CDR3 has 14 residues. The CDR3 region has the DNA TGCGCCAGCAGCCAAGGTCGGGAGGGGGCTGAAGCTTTCTTT. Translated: CASSQGREGAEAFF.

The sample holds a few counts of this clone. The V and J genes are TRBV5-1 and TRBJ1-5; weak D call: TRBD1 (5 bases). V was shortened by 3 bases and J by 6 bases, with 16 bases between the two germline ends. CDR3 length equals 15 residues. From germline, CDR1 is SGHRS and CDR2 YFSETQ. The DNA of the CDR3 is TGCGCCAGCAGCTCTGAGGGCAGGGTAGGTCAGCCCCAGCATTTT. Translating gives CASSSEGRVGQPQHF.

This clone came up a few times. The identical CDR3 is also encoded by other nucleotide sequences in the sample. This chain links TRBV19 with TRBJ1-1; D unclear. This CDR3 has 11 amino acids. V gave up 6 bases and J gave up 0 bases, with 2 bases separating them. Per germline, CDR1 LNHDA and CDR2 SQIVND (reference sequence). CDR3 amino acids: CASSLNTEAFF. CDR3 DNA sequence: TGTGCCAGTAGCCTGAACACTGAAGCTTTCTTT.

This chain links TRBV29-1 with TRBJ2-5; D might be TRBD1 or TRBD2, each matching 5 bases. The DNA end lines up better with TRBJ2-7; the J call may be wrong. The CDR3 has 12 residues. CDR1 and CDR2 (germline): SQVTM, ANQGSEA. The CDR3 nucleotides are TGCAGCGTTGGGGACCAAGGCTACGAGCAGTACTTC. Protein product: CSVGDQGYEQYF.

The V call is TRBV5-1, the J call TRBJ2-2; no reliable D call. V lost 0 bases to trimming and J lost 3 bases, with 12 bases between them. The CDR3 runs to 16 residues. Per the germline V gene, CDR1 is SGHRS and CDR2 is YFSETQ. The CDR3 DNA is TGCGCCAGCAGCTTGGCGGGCGCAGTAGACACCGGGGAGCTGTTTTTT. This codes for CASSLAGAVDTGELFF.

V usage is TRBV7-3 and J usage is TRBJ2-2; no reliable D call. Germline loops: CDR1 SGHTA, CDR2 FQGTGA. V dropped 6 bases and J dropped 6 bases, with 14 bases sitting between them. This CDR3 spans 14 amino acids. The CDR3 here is CASSLTDRSGELFF. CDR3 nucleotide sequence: TGTGCCAGCAGTTTGACGGATAGGTCCGGGGAGCTGTTTTTT. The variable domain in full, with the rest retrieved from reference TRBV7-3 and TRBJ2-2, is GAGVSQTPSNKVTEKGKYVELRCDPISGHTALYWYRQSLGQGPEFLIYFQGTGAADDSGLPNDRFFAVRPEGSVSTLKIQRTERGDSAVYLCASSLTDRSGELFFGEGSRLTVL.

The CDR3 sequence is CASSRRDRETQYF. CDR3 nucleotides: TGCGCCAGCAGCCGCAGGGACCGGGAGACCCAGTACTTC. This sequence joins TRBV5-1 and TRBJ2-5; D assignment may be TRBD1 or TRBD2 (5 bases each). Germline V CDR1 and CDR2: SGHRS, YFSETQ. V was shortened by 4 bases and J by 5 bases, with 12 bases between the two germline ends. CDR3 length equals 13 residues.

The CDR3 spells CASSFRVSQETQYF. The DNA for the CDR3 is TGTGCCAGCAGCTTCAGGGTATCTCAAGAGACCCAGTACTTC. The rearrangement uses TRBV13 and TRBJ2-5; the D gene is possibly TRBD1 (5 bases). CDR1 is PRHDT, CDR2 FYEKMQ, per germline (reference sequence). The V and J ends lost 3 bases and 2 bases respectively, with 10 bases between them. The CDR3 covers 14 residues.